This is a list of T cell receptor beta chains from one sample in a study of cytomegalovirus exposure and HLA in healthy donors. The data were produced by immunoSEQ multiplex PCR, yet TCRdb's version contains in-frame clones alone and is incomplete. The table includes 80,000 to 100,000 clones, approximately 90% detected once. Sequenced: PBMCs. These receptors were obtained from a woman aged 25 to 39 in good health and CMV-seronegative. The conserved cysteine and the conserved F or W are not part of the CDR3 here.

ASSQGPGGDTQY,TRBV4-2,TRBJ2-3
ASSVGSGGYEQY,TRBV9,TRBJ2-7
ASSFLTGNTEAF,TRBV7-9,TRBJ1-1
ASGPAGLSYNEQF,TRBV12-5,TRBJ2-1
ASSSGGGKVF,TRBV6-5,TRBJ1-1
ASSLAADMLIYNEQF,TRBV5-6,TRBJ2-1
ASSLSYTDTQY,TRBV5-1,TRBJ2-3
ASSSGNSDEKLF,TRBV27,TRBJ1-4
ASSSYPTGSTNEKLF,TRBV28,TRBJ1-4
ASSVKLGDTEAF,TRBV6-1,TRBJ1-1
ASSLVQTTLAF,TRBV7-2,TRBJ1-1
ASSPPSRMNTEAF,TRBV18,TRBJ1-1
ASSAGTVFYEQY,TRBV6-1,TRBJ2-7
ATSEGLAGGETQY,TRBV15,TRBJ2-5
ASNQGGGTRFSYNEQF,TRBV5-1,TRBJ2-1
ASSNQRGAKTQY,TRBV19,TRBJ2-5
ASRRDYGYT,TRBV2,TRBJ1-2
ASSAFRGAKNIQY,TRBV2,TRBJ2-4
ASVGTGEDTGNTIY,TRBV10-2,TRBJ1-3
ASSNGQYSNQPQH,TRBV25-1,TRBJ1-5
ASSLGTGGSYNEQF,TRBV13,TRBJ2-1
ASSLDIQPNNQPQH,TRBV5-5,TRBJ1-5
ASSPPGGQPQH,TRBV27,TRBJ1-5
ASSFELAGGLASDTQY,TRBV5-1,TRBJ2-3
ASSLGRTSGGKNNEQF,TRBV5-1,TRBJ2-1
ASSPRNGINEKLF,TRBV18,TRBJ1-4
ASSFQGATAF,TRBV27,TRBJ1-1
ASSLTDYGYT,TRBV5-4,TRBJ1-2
ASSQVTSGGLLGTQY,TRBV4-1,TRBJ2-5
ASSPRYGYT,TRBV7-3,TRBJ1-2
ASSRDINTDTQY,TRBV11-1,TRBJ2-3
ASSLRARTEAF,TRBV7-3,TRBJ1-1
ASRLALWSDTQY,TRBV28,TRBJ2-3
ASRPLGGNTGELF,TRBV6-6,TRBJ2-2
AVRIDRGYGNTEAF,TRBV10-3,TRBJ1-1
ASSVGRAGGSYNEQF,TRBV9,TRBJ2-1
ASSSRTGIYEQY,TRBV6-1,TRBJ2-7
ASSLRVQMGGEKLF,TRBV7-9,TRBJ1-4
ATSRDTLAGVTDTQY,TRBV15,TRBJ2-3
ASSELRALAGGETQY,TRBV6-1,TRBJ2-5
ATGLGTRPADEQF,TRBV15,TRBJ2-1
ASSQGLSGGETQY,TRBV5-1,TRBJ2-5
ASKVLAGGDTQY,TRBV19,TRBJ2-3
ASSDNTDLSNQPQH,TRBV10-2,TRBJ1-5
ASSRTSGLSYEQY,TRBV7-6,TRBJ2-7
ASSLVGGGGDTQY,TRBV11-3,TRBJ2-3
AISETDRADLGNIQY,TRBV10-3,TRBJ2-4
ASSLGGQATNEKLF,TRBV5-1,TRBJ1-4
ASSKLAGASTDTQY,TRBV7-7,TRBJ2-3
ASSVEGQGLGNYGYT,TRBV9,TRBJ1-2
ASRLAAVFEQY,TRBV6-1,TRBJ2-7
ASSLVGGGTDTQY,TRBV7-6,TRBJ2-3
ASSLGGAHNEQF,TRBV5-1,TRBJ2-1
ASSSLVEQF,TRBV27,TRBJ2-1
ASSEIRGYGYT,TRBV2,TRBJ1-2
ASSLEGYYNEQF,TRBV7-2,TRBJ2-1
ASRTGGLGGYT,TRBV28,TRBJ1-2